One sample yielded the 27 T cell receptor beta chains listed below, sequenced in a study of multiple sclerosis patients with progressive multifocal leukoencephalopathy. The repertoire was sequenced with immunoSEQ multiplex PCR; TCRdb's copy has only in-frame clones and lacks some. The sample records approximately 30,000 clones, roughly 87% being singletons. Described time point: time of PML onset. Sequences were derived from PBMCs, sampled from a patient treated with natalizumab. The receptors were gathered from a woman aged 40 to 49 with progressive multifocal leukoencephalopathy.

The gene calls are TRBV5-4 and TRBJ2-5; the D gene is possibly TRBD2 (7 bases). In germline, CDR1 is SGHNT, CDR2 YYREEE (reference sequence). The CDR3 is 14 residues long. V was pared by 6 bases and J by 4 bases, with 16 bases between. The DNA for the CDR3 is TGTGCCAGCAACTTAGGGGGGGCAGGAGAGACCCAGTACTTC. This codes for CASNLGGAGETQYF.

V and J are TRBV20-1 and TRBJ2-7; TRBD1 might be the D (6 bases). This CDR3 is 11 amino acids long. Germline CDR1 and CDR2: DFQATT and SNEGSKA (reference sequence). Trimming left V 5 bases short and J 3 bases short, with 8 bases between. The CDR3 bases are TGCAGTGCTGAACAGGGCTACGAGCAGTACTTC. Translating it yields CSAEQGYEQYF.

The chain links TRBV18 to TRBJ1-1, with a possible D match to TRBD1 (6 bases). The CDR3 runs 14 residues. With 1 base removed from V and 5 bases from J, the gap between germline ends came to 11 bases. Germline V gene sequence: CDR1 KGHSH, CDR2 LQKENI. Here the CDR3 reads CASSPRGGGTEAFF. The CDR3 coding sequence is TGTGCCAGCTCACCACGGGGAGGGGGGACTGAAGCTTTCTTT.

CDR3 in DNA: TGCGCCAGCAGTGGCGGAGACTATGGCTACACCTTC. Translation gives CASSGGDYGYTF. The rearrangement links TRBV10-2 to TRBJ1-2; D is uncertain. V was pared by 4 bases and J by 3 bases, with 6 bases between. This CDR3 has 12 amino acids. Germline V gene sequence: CDR1 WSHSY, CDR2 SAAADI.

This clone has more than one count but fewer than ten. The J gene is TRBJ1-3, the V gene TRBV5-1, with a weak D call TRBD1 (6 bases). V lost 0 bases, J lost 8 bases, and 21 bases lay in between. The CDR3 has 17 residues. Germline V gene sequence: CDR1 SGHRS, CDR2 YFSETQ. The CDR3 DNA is TGCGCCAGCAGCTTGGCGATCCGGGGGCGAGTAGGAGACACCATATATTTT. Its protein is CASSLAIRGRVGDTIYF.

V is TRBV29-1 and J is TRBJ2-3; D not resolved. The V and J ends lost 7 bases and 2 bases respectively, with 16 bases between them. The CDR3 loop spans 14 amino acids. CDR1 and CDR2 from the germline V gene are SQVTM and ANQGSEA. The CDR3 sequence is CSASHDLFTDTQYF. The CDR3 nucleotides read TGCAGCGCTTCACATGACCTTTTCACAGATACGCAGTATTTT.

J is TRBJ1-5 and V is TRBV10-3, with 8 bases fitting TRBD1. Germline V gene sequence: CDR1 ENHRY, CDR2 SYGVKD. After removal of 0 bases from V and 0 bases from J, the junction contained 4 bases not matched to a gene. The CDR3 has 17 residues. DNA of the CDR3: TGTGCCATCAGTGAGTCGGGCAGGGGGCATAGCAATCAGCCCCAGCATTTT. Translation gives CAISESGRGHSNQPQHF.

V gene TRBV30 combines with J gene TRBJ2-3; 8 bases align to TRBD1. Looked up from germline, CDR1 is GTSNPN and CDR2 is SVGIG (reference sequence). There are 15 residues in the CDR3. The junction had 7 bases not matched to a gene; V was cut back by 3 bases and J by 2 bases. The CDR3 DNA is TGTGCCTGGAGGCGGACAGGGATTTACACAGATACGCAGTATTTT. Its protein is CAWRRTGIYTDTQYF.

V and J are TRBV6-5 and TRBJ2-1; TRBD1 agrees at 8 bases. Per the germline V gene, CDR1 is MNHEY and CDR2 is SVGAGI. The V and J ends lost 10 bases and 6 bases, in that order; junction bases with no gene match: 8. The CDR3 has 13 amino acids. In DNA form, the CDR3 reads TGTGCCACCTCCTTACAGGGGGGCAATGAGCAGTTCTTC. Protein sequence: CATSLQGGNEQFF.

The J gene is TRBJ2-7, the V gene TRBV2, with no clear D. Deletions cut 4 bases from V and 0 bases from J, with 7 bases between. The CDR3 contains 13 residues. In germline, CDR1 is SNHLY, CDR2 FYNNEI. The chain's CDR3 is CASSAVTSYEQYF. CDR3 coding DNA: TGTGCCAGCAGTGCGGTGACCTCCTACGAGCAGTACTTC. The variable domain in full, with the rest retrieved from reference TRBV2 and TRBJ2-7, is EPEVTQTPSHQVTQMGQEVILRCVPISNHLYFYWYRQILGQKVEFLVSFYNNEISEKSEIFDDQFSVERPDGSNFTLKIRSTKLEDSAMYFCASSAVTSYEQYFGPGTRLTVT.

The CDR3 is CASSVAAIRGTEAFF. CDR3 nucleotide sequence: TGTGCCAGCAGCGTAGCTGCCATCAGGGGAACTGAAGCTTTCTTT. The genes are TRBV9 and TRBJ1-1, with TRBD1 as a possible D gene (6 bases). V was shortened by 0 bases and J by 5 bases, with 14 bases between the two germline ends. This CDR3 region has 15 residues. Germline loops: CDR1 SGDLS, CDR2 YYNGEE.

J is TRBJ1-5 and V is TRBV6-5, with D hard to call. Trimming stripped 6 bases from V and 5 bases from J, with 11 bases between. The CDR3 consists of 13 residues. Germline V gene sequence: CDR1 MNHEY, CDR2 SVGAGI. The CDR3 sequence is CASSPVGHQPQHF. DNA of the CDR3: TGTGCCAGCAGCCCAGTGGGTCATCAGCCCCAGCATTTT.

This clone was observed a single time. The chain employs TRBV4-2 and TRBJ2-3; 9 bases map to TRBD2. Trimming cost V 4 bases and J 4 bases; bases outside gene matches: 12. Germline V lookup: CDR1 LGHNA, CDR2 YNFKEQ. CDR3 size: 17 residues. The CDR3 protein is CASSLQQGGGAPDTQYF. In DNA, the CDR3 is TGTGCCAGCAGCCTACAACAAGGCGGGGGGGCACCAGATACGCAGTATTTT.

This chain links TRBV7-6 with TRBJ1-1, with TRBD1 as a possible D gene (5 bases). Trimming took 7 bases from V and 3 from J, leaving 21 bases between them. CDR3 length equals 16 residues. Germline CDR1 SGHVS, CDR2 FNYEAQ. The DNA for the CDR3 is TGTGCCAGCACCATGCCCAGGGTAGGAGTGGACACTGAAGCTTTCTTT. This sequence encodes CASTMPRVGVDTEAFF.

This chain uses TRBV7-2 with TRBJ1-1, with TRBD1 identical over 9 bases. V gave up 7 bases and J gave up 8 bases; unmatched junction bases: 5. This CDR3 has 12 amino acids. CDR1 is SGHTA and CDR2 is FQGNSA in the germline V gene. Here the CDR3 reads CASTTGGYEAFF. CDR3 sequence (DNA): TGTGCCAGCACTACAGGGGGCTACGAAGCTTTCTTT. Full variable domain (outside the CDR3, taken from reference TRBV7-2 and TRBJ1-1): GAGVSQSPSNKVTEKGKDVELRCDPISGHTALYWYRQSLGQGLEFLIYFQGNSAPDKSGLPSDRFSAERTGGSVSTLTIQRTQQEDSAVYLCASTTGGYEAFFGQGTRLTVV.

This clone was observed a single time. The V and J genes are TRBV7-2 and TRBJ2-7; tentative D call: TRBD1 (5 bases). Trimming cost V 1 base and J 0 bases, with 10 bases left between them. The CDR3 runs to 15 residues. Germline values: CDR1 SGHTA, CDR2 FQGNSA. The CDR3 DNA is TGTGCCAGCAGCTTAGAGGGGCCACGCTCCTACGAGCAGTACTTC. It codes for CASSLEGPRSYEQYF.

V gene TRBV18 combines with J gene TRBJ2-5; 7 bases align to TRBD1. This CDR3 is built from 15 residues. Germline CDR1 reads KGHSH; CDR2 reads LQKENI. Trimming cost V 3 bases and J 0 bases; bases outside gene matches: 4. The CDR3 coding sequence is TGTGCCAGCTCACCGGTCAGGGGGTACCAAGAGACCCAGTACTTC. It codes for CASSPVRGYQETQYF.

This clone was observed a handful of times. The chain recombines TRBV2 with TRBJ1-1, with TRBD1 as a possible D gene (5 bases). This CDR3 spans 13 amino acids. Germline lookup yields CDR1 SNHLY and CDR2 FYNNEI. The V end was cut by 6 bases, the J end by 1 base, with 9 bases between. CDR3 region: CASRVTGNTEAFF. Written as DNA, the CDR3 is TGTGCCAGCAGAGTTACAGGGAACACTGAAGCTTTCTTT.

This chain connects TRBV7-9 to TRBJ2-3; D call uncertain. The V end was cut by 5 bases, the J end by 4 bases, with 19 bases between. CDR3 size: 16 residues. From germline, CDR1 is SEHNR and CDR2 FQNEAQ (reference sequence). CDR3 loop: CASSPLGRTEADTQYF. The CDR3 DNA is TGTGCCAGCAGCCCCCTCGGGCGAACAGAGGCAGATACGCAGTATTTT.

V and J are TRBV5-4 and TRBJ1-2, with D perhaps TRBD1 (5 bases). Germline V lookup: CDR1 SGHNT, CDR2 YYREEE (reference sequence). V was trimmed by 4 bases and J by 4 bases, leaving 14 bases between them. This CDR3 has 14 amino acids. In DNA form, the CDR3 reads TGTGCCAGCAGCCCCCGGGACGGCGTCTATGGCTACACCTTC. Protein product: CASSPRDGVYGYTF.

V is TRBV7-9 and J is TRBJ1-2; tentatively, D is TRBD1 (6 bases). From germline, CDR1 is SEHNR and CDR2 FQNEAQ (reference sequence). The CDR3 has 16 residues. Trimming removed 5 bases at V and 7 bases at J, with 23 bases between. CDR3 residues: CASSAGHWGEGFGYTF. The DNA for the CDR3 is TGTGCCAGCAGCGCGGGACATTGGGGGGAGGGCTTTGGCTACACCTTC.

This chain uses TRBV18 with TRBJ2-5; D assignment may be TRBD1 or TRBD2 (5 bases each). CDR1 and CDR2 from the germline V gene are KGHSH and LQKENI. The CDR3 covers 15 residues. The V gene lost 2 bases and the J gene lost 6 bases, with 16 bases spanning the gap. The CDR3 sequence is CASSPSGTAHKTQYF. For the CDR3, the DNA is TGTGCCAGCTCACCATCCGGGACGGCCCACAAGACCCAGTACTTC.

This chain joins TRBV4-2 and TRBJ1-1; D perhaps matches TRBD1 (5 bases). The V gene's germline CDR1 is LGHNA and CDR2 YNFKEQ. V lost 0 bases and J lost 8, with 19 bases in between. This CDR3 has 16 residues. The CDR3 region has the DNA TGTGCCAGCAGCCAAGATGGAGGTGATGGGACCCCAGAAGCTTTCTTT. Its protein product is CASSQDGGDGTPEAFF.

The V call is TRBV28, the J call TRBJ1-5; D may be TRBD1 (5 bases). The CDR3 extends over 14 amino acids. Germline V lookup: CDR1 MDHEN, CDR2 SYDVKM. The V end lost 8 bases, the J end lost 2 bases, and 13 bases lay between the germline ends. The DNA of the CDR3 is TGTGCCAGCGGACAAATGAGGGGCAATCAGCCCCAGCATTTT. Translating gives CASGQMRGNQPQHF.

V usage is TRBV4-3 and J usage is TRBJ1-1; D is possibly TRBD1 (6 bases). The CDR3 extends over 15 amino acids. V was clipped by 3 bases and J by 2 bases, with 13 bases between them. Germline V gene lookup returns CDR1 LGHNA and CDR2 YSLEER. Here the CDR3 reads CASSQRTGTNTEAFF. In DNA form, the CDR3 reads TGCGCCAGCAGCCAGAGAACCGGGACAAACACTGAAGCTTTCTTT.

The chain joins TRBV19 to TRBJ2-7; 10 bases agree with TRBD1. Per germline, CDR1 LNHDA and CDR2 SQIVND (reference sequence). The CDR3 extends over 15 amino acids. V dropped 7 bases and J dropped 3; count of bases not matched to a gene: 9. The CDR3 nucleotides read TGTGCCAGTACCTCTTCGCGGACAGGGGGCTACGAGCAGTACTTC. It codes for CASTSSRTGGYEQYF.

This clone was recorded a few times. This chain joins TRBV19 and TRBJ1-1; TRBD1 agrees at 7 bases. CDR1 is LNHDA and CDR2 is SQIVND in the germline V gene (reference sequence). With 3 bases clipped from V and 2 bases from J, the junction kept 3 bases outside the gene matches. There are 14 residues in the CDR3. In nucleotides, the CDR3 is TGTGCCAGTAGTATGGGACAGTTCAACACTGAAGCTTTCTTT. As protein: CASSMGQFNTEAFF.